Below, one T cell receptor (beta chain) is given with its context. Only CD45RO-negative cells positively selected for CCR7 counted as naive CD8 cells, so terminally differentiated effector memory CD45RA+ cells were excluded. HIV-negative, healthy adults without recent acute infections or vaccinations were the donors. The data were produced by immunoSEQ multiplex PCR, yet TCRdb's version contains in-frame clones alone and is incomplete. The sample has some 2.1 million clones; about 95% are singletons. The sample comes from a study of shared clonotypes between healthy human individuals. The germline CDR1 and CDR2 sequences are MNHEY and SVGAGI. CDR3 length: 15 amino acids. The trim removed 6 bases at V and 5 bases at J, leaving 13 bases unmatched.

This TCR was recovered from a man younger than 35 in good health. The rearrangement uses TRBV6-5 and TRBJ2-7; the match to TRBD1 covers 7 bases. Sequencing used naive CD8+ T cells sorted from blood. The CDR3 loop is CASRLRGQVTDEQYF. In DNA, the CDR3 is TGTGCCAGCAGATTACGTGGACAGGTGACCGACGAGCAGTACTTC.